This passage covers 30 T cell receptor beta chains from one sample sequenced in a study of human T cells and chemical hapten exposure. From the RACE reads, TCRdb called clonotypes with MiXCR, one entry per CDR3 protein. Of about 190,000 distinct CDR3 sequences listed, approximately 26% were seen once; the top ten hold approximately 2.3%. Documented time point: patch test 3, about 24 weeks after DPC sensitization. Documented treatment: therapeutic diphenylcyclopropenone sensitization with weekly scalp DPC. This sample comprised whole blood, obtained in connection with sensitization to the hapten diphenylcyclopropenone (DPC). These receptors were obtained from a middle-aged woman with alopecia areata. Some clones in this sample may be carry-over from other donors' samples.

This clonotype occurred a few times. The V call is TRBV20-1, the J call TRBJ2-4; D is unresolved. This CDR3 has 13 residues. Germline CDR1 and CDR2: DFQATT and SNEGSKA (reference sequence). Trimming left V 6 bases short and J 0 bases short, with 9 bases between. CDR3 sequence: CSAHTLAKNIQYF. As DNA, the CDR3 is TGCAGTGCCCATACGCTAGCCAAAAACATTCAGTACTTC.

This clonotype was observed at least ten times. The rearrangement uses TRBV20-1 and TRBJ2-6; perhaps D is TRBD1 or TRBD2 (6 bases each). Trimming shortened V by 5 bases and J by 2 bases, and 10 bases separated the two germline ends. CDR3 size: 14 residues. CDR1 is DFQATT and CDR2 is SNEGSKA in the germline V gene (reference sequence). The CDR3 nucleotides read TGCAGTGCTGAGGGGGGTACTGGGGCCAACGTCCTGACTTTC. Translating gives CSAEGGTGANVLTF.

This clonotype was observed a handful of times. The V call is TRBV7-2, the J call TRBJ1-2, with no clear D. The V gene lost 1 base and the J gene lost 8 bases, with 11 bases spanning the gap. Germline values: CDR1 SGHTA, CDR2 FQGNSA. The CDR3 extends over 13 amino acids. The CDR3 DNA sequence: TGTGCCAGCAGCTTAGGAGTATATGAGGGCTACACCTTC. It specifies CASSLGVYEGYTF.

This clonotype was counted between two and nine times. This chain links TRBV27 with TRBJ1-5; D is possibly TRBD1 (5 bases). CDR1 is MNHEY and CDR2 is SMNVEV in the germline V gene (reference sequence). The V and J ends lost 0 bases and 4 bases respectively, with 13 bases between them. CDR3 length equals 16 residues. The CDR3 sequence: CASSLSDRHGNQPQHF. The CDR3 nucleotides are TGTGCCAGCAGTTTATCAGACAGACACGGTAATCAGCCCCAGCATTTT.

The V gene is TRBV12-3 or TRBV12-4, the J gene TRBJ1-6, with no clear D. V was cut by 7 bases and J by 7 bases, with 8 bases left in between. The CDR3 is made up of 12 amino acids. As DNA, the CDR3 is TGTGCCAGCAACCACCGGAATTCACCCCTCCACTTT. It is translated as CASNHRNSPLHF.

The CDR3 loop is CSVDLSGQGAGGYTF. CDR3 nucleotides: TGCAGCGTTGATCTGTCTGGACAGGGGGCGGGTGGCTACACCTTC. V usage is TRBV29-1 and J usage is TRBJ1-2, with 11 positions matching TRBD1. The germline CDR1 and CDR2 sequences are SQVTM and ANQGSEA. The junction had 10 bases not matched to a gene; V was cut back by 3 bases and J by 7 bases. The CDR3 consists of 15 residues.

The gene calls are TRBV10-3 and TRBJ1-4; perhaps TRBD1 as D (5 bases). V shed 4 bases and J shed 0 bases, with 15 bases lying between them. Per germline, CDR1 ENHRY and CDR2 SYGVKD. The CDR3 totals 17 residues. The CDR3 sequence: CAISVTGQGSTNEKLFF. The CDR3 nucleotides are TGTGCCATCAGTGTGACGGGGCAGGGATCAACTAATGAAAAACTGTTTTTT.

V usage is TRBV12-3 or TRBV12-4 and J usage is TRBJ1-2; D not resolved. The V gene lost 5 bases and the J gene lost 8 bases, with 18 bases spanning the gap. The length of the CDR3 is 14 residues. In nucleotides, the CDR3 is TGTGCCAGCAGTCCTCCCGGGCCCCAAGGGGGCTACACCTTC. Protein: CASSPPGPQGGYTF.

This clonotype appeared many times. This chain joins TRBV20-1 and TRBJ2-1; 10 bases line up with TRBD2. This CDR3 has 16 residues. The trim removed 0 bases at V and 7 bases at J, leaving 9 bases unmatched. Germline CDR1 and CDR2: DFQATT and SNEGSKA (reference sequence). CDR3 sequence (DNA): TGCAGTGCTAGAGATCTGGCTAGCGGGAGTTGGAATGAGCAGTTCTTC. It codes for CSARDLASGSWNEQFF.

Only a few counts were recorded for this clonotype. This chain links TRBV29-1 with TRBJ2-1; TRBD2 might be the D (7 bases). The CDR3 is made up of 15 amino acids. V was cut by 4 bases and J by 8 bases, with 21 bases left in between. Germline loops: CDR1 SQVTM, CDR2 ANQGSEA. This CDR3 reads CSVVVWEGDLDEQFF. For the CDR3, the DNA is TGCAGCGTTGTGGTGTGGGAGGGGGACTTGGATGAGCAGTTCTTC.

The CDR3, as DNA: TGCGCCAGCAGCCCGCGTCCCGGAACGGATGGCTACACCTTC. It codes for CASSPRPGTDGYTF. The V call is TRBV5-1, the J call TRBJ1-2; the D is unclear. Trimming shortened V by 4 bases and J by 6 bases, and 16 bases separated the two germline ends. CDR1 and CDR2 from the germline V gene are SGHRS and YFSETQ. The CDR3 spans 14 residues.

Only a few counts were recorded for this clonotype. The chain is built from TRBV28 and TRBJ1-5; D gene unclear. The CDR3 contains 11 residues. The V end was cut by 8 bases, the J end by 5 bases, with 7 bases between. CDR1 MDHEN and CDR2 SYDVKM come from the germline V gene. The DNA for the CDR3 is TGTGCCAGCGCCGGAGATCAGCCCCAGCATTTT. This encodes CASAGDQPQHF.

The chain is built from TRBV29-1 and TRBJ1-5; D possibly corresponds to TRBD1 (5 bases). V was clipped by 4 bases and J by 3 bases, with 10 bases between them. Germline loops: CDR1 SQVTM, CDR2 ANQGSEA. The CDR3 spans 13 residues. Here the CDR3 reads CSVAGRLNQPQHF. The CDR3 bases are TGCAGCGTTGCAGGGCGCCTCAATCAGCCCCAGCATTTT.

In this sample, this clonotype turned up a few times. The chain combines TRBV6-5 with TRBJ2-7, with D uncertain. The germline gives CDR1 MNHEY, CDR2 SVGAGI. The CDR3 spans 11 residues. Trimming left V 4 bases short and J 7 bases short, with 8 bases between. The CDR3 nucleotides are TGTGCCAGCAGTTCTCGGTGGGAGCAGTACTTC. This encodes CASSSRWEQYF.

This chain uses TRBV27 with TRBJ2-7; no definite D call. The CDR3 contains 13 residues. CDR1 and CDR2 (germline): MNHEY, SMNVEV (reference sequence). Trimming removed 6 bases from V and 3 bases from J, with 12 bases in between. In DNA form, the CDR3 reads TGTGCCAGCAGACGGCTAGGATTCTACGAGCAGTACTTC. It translates to CASRRLGFYEQYF.

In this sample, this clonotype turned up a few times. V is TRBV7-6 and J is TRBJ2-3; TRBD1 or TRBD2 may be the D gene (5 bases each). The CDR3 sequence is 13 residues long. V was trimmed by 5 bases and J by 4 bases, leaving 10 bases between them. Germline V gives CDR1 SGHVS, CDR2 FNYEAQ. CDR3 nucleotides: TGTGCCAGCAGCGAGGGCAGGGCAGATACGCAGTATTTT. Translating it yields CASSEGRADTQYF.

This clonotype appeared a few times. The chain has TRBV9 and TRBJ2-1; no clear D. Between the trimmed V and J ends, which lost 0 bases and 0 bases, there was a span of 7 bases. Germline V gene lookup returns CDR1 SGDLS and CDR2 YYNGEE. This CDR3 region has 15 residues. The CDR3 reads CASSVVLGSYNEQFF. Here the CDR3 DNA reads TGTGCCAGCAGCGTAGTCCTAGGCTCCTACAATGAGCAGTTCTTC.

This clonotype was recorded a few times. The V and J genes are TRBV20-1 and TRBJ1-1; weak D call: TRBD1 (6 bases). Trimming took 7 bases from V and 0 from J, leaving 18 bases between them. The CDR3 is 15 amino acids. Germline V gene sequence: CDR1 DFQATT, CDR2 SNEGSKA (reference sequence). The CDR3 loop is CSGRPQGTLNTEAFF. CDR3 coding DNA: TGCAGTGGCAGACCCCAGGGGACCTTGAACACTGAAGCTTTCTTT.

The J gene is TRBJ2-3, the V gene TRBV5-5; D is unresolved. V lost 0 bases and J 3 bases, leaving 8 bases between the germline ends. The germline V gene has CDR1 SGHKS and CDR2 YYEKEE (reference sequence). The CDR3 is 14 residues long. The CDR3 coding sequence is TGTGCCAGCAGCTTGGCCGAGTTGACAGATACGCAGTATTTT. This encodes CASSLAELTDTQYF.

The chain uses TRBV11-1 and TRBJ2-1, with 10 bases lining up with TRBD2. Germline values: CDR1 SGHAT, CDR2 FQDESV (reference sequence). There are 20 residues in the CDR3. V dropped 3 bases and J dropped 0; count of bases not matched to a gene: 14. The CDR3 DNA reads TGTGCCAGCAGCTTCCGGGGGGGTCTAGCGGGAGAAGTCTCCTACAATGAGCAGTTCTTC. Translated, it gives CASSFRGGLAGEVSYNEQFF.

This clonotype has just a few counts. This chain joins TRBV9 and TRBJ2-1; 7 bases align to TRBD1. With V trimmed by 2 bases and J by 2 bases, 4 bases remained unmatched. This CDR3 contains 15 residues. CDR1 is SGDLS and CDR2 is YYNGEE in the germline V gene. The DNA for the CDR3 is TGTGCCAGCAGCGTCCGGGACAGTACCTACAATGAGCAGTTCTTC. It codes for CASSVRDSTYNEQFF.

V and J are TRBV7-8 and TRBJ1-5; 9 bases fit TRBD1. The CDR3 contains 17 residues. Trimming cost V 2 bases and J 3 bases; bases outside gene matches: 8. CDR1 SGHVS and CDR2 FQNEAQ come from the germline V gene. CDR3 region: CASSLPQGAVYNQPQHF. CDR3 coding DNA: TGTGCCAGCAGCTTACCACAGGGGGCTGTTTACAATCAGCCCCAGCATTTT.

The chain is built from TRBV6-6 and TRBJ2-7, with TRBD2 identical over 7 bases. The V segment lost 6 bases and the J segment 4 bases; nucleotides outside the gene matches: 9. The CDR3 sequence is 14 residues long. Germline loops: CDR1 MNHNY, CDR2 SVGAGI (reference sequence). The CDR3 sequence: CASSQLVGGYEQYF. The CDR3 DNA follows: TGTGCCAGCAGCCAACTCGTGGGGGGGTACGAGCAGTACTTC.

This clonotype was seen only a few times. The chain joins TRBV14 to TRBJ1-1; D might be TRBD1 (5 bases). CDR1 is SGHDN, CDR2 FVKESK, per germline. V was trimmed by 5 bases and J by 6 bases, leaving 19 bases between them. This CDR3 has 15 amino acids. CDR3 in DNA: TGTGCCAGCAGCATATACGACTATTGGGACTCTGAAGCTTTCTTT. It translates to CASSIYDYWDSEAFF.

This clonotype was detected only a few times. The chain uses TRBV5-1 and TRBJ1-4; possible D gene TRBD1, 5 bases. Per germline, CDR1 SGHRS and CDR2 YFSETQ. This CDR3 is built from 15 residues. Trimming took 4 bases from V and 4 from J, leaving 14 bases between them. CDR3 amino acids: CASSPTGANNEKLFF. The CDR3 nucleotides are TGCGCCAGCAGCCCGACCGGGGCGAATAATGAAAAACTGTTTTTT.

The chain joins TRBV3-1 to TRBJ2-4; TRBD1 matches 7 bases. CDR1 and CDR2 (germline): LGHDT, YNNKEL (reference sequence). The V gene end was trimmed by 1 base and the J gene end by 0 bases; junction bases not matched to a gene: 3. The CDR3 contains 16 residues. The CDR3 sequence is CASSQGGQIAKNIQYF. CDR3 in DNA: TGTGCCAGCAGCCAAGGGGGACAGATAGCCAAAAACATTCAGTACTTC.

This clonotype showed up many times. J is TRBJ1-6 and V is TRBV27; weak D call: TRBD1 (5 bases). Germline values: CDR1 MNHEY, CDR2 SMNVEV (reference sequence). The CDR3 contains 14 residues. V was clipped by 3 bases and J by 10 bases, with 13 bases between them. The CDR3 region is CASSFSGHVSPLHF. DNA of the CDR3: TGTGCCAGCAGTTTCTCCGGACACGTATCACCCCTCCACTTT.

The sample holds a few counts of this clonotype. V usage is TRBV28 and J usage is TRBJ2-2; 8 bases align to TRBD2. The V segment lost 7 bases and the J segment 4 bases; nucleotides outside the gene matches: 8. Germline CDR1 MDHEN, CDR2 SYDVKM. This CDR3 has 15 amino acids. The CDR3, as DNA: TGTGCCAGCACTCAACTAGCGGAAAGCACCGGGGAGCTGTTTTTT. Amino acids: CASTQLAESTGELFF.

The sample holds a few counts of this clonotype. The chain joins TRBV29-1 to TRBJ2-1; D may match TRBD1 or TRBD2 (8 bases each). CDR1 is SQVTM and CDR2 is ANQGSEA in the germline V gene. Trimming stripped 7 bases from V and 9 bases from J, with 19 bases between. The CDR3 loop spans 13 amino acids. The CDR3 nucleotides read TGCAGCGGGAACCAGGGGGCGGGGGGTGAGCAGTTCTTC. Its protein is CSGNQGAGGEQFF.

The sample holds a few counts of this clonotype. This chain joins TRBV27 and TRBJ2-2; a weak D match, TRBD1 (7 bases). The CDR3 is 13 amino acids. Trimming shortened V by 11 bases and J by 4 bases, and 14 bases separated the two germline ends. The germline V gene encodes CDR1 MNHEY and CDR2 SMNVEV (reference sequence). The CDR3, as DNA: TGTGCCGTCGGAGGGGGCGGCACCGGGGAGCTGTTTTTT. It encodes CAVGGGGTGELFF.